The T cell receptor (beta chain) under discussion was sequenced for a study of T cells after yellow fever vaccination. Study at large: Fractions of limited cellularity were prepared by means of SMART-Seq v4 Ultra Low Input. Study-level results: A small share of clonotypes appeared in both CD4 and CD8 compartments. The study re-detected most primary-vaccination clones after the booster (around 96% CD4, 85% to 90% CD8).

Concerning this clonotype: Its specificity is not known.

Between the trimmed V and J ends, which lost 6 bases and 5 bases, there was a span of 25 bases. The germline CDR1 and CDR2 sequences are MNHEY and SMNVEV (reference sequence). There are 17 residues in the CDR3. Production of TCR cDNA was by 5'RACE template switching, which also added a universal primer site and UMIs. TCRdb re-called the 5' RACE reads through MiXCR, storing one row per CDR3 protein. The sample has around 590,000 distinct CDR3 sequences; approximately 13% are singletons. This specimen was PBMCs, taken on the day of the yellow fever booster vaccination. This chain joins TRBV27 and TRBJ2-5; a weak D match, TRBD2 (6 bases). This clonotype originated in a young man who received the YFV17D yellow fever vaccine. In DNA, the CDR3 is TGTGCCAGCAGCTGGGGGACGGTTGGCACGGGGGTCGAGACCCAGTACTTC. Encoded protein: CASSWGTVGTGVETQYF.